The T cell receptor (beta chain) described here comes from a study of a mutant IDH1 vaccine in newly diagnosed glioma. Study background: Onset of vaccination occurred 4-6 weeks following radiotherapy alone, or with temozolomide cycles. Mean patient age was roughly 43 years; 62.5% were male and around 38% female. Before enrollment, the patients had been treated with radiotherapy alone, temozolomide alone, or both together. Most of them had received both.

About this clone: Its antigen is not known.

Time point of the sample: week 23, last vaccination. Doses comprised 300 ug of mutant IDH1 20-mer peptide each, plus topical imiquimod. Using immunoSEQ multiplex PCR, the repertoire was profiled, and TCRdb retains in-frame clones only, with some absent. The sample holds tens of thousands of clones; about 85% are singletons and the top ten take approximately 0.8%. Per germline, CDR1 SGHRS and CDR2 YFSETQ. CDR3 size: 13 residues. Trimming cost V 0 bases and J 6 bases, with 8 bases left between them. Sequenced here: PBMCs, sampled from a glioma patient whose treatment included an IDH1 peptide vaccine. The TCR was taken from a woman in her 50s with glioma. V gene TRBV5-1 combines with J gene TRBJ2-3; D unclear. The CDR3 DNA sequence: TGCGCCAGCAGCTTGGTCCCCAGCGATACGCAGTATTTT. Translating it yields CASSLVPSDTQYF.